These 19 T cell receptor beta chains originate from one sample sequenced in a study of blood T cell repertoires in COVID-19. Generated by immunoSEQ multiplex PCR, the TCRdb table keeps only in-frame clones and is missing some. The repertoire holds some 90,000 clones, with about 83% as singletons. Sequencing was carried out using peripheral blood. The receptors originated from a woman in her fifties or sixties with COVID-19, enrolled during active disease.

The rearrangement uses TRBV4-1 and TRBJ2-5, with 8 bases that match TRBD2. V was pared by 0 bases and J by 1 base, with 4 bases of the junction left unmatched. Germline lookup yields CDR1 MGHRA and CDR2 YSYEKL. This CDR3 spans 16 amino acids. The DNA of the CDR3 is TGCGCCAGCAGCCAAGATTCTAGCGGGTTCCAAGAGACCCAGTACTTC. Amino acids: CASSQDSSGFQETQYF.

A few counts support this clone. The chain carries TRBV4-2 and TRBJ2-3; TRBD2 matches 8 bases. The germline V gene has CDR1 LGHNA and CDR2 YNFKEQ. The J segment lost 5 bases and the V segment lost 4 bases, leaving 8 bases of the junction unmatched. CDR3 size: 15 residues. The CDR3 nucleotides read TGTGCCAGCAGCCCAGGGCGGGGGGCGGTAGATACGCAGTATTTT. It translates to CASSPGRGAVDTQYF.

The rearrangement uses TRBV6-2 or TRBV6-3 and TRBJ1-4; 8 positions match TRBD1. The CDR3 is 18 amino acids. V was clipped by 2 bases and J by 0 bases; unmatched bases: 8. Germline CDR1 MNHEY, CDR2 SVGEGT. The CDR3 DNA sequence: TGTGCCAGCAGTTACAAGCAGGGGGCTCTTACAACTAATGAAAAACTGTTTTTT. It translates to CASSYKQGALTTNEKLFF.

The CDR3 DNA sequence: TGCGCCAGCGGCTCAGGGGGCACCAATCAGCCCCAGCATTTT. Its translation is CASGSGGTNQPQHF. The chain is built from TRBV10-2 and TRBJ1-5; 8 bases line up with TRBD1. The CDR3 length is 14 residues. V lost 8 bases, J lost 3 bases, and 6 bases stayed unmatched. Germline CDR1 and CDR2: WSHSY and SAAADI.

The V and J genes are TRBV4-2 and TRBJ2-3; 8 bases line up with TRBD1. J gave up 5 bases and V 4 bases, and 14 bases lay outside the gene matches. The CDR3 length is 17 residues. The V gene's germline CDR1 is LGHNA and CDR2 YNFKEQ. The CDR3 bases are TGTGCCAGCAGCCGAGGGGCCTGGGCAGGGGGCGAAGATACGCAGTATTTT. Its translation is CASSRGAWAGGEDTQYF.

The chain combines TRBV2 with TRBJ2-7; maybe TRBD1 (5 bases). The CDR3 sequence is 11 residues long. Deletions cut 4 bases from V and 4 bases from J, with 5 bases between. Germline V CDR1 and CDR2: SNHLY, FYNNEI. CDR3 sequence (DNA): TGTGCCAGCAGTGCAGGGTACGAGCAGTACTTC. Its protein product is CASSAGYEQYF.

This rearrangement joins TRBV28 to TRBJ1-1, with D hard to call. The V end lost 6 bases, the J end lost 0 bases, and 14 bases lay between the germline ends. The germline V gene has CDR1 MDHEN and CDR2 SYDVKM. The CDR3 has 15 residues. CDR3 protein: CASSHYPQLNTEAFF. In nucleotides, the CDR3 is TGTGCCAGCAGCCACTATCCCCAGTTGAACACTGAAGCTTTCTTT. Looking up the rest from reference TRBV28 and TRBJ1-1 gives the full variable domain: DVKVTQSSRYLVKRTGEKVFLECVQDMDHENMFWYRQDPGLGLRLIYFSYDVKMKEKGDIPEGYSVSREKKERFSLILESASTNQTSMYLCASSHYPQLNTEAFFGQGTRLTVV.

The genes are TRBV18 and TRBJ1-2; D unclear. Germline assignment: CDR1 KGHSH and CDR2 LQKENI. Trimming took off 0 bases at V and 1 base at J, with 6 bases between the two ends. The CDR3 loop spans 14 amino acids. The CDR3 DNA reads as TGTGCCAGCTCACCACCCTCAGATAACTATGGCTACACCTTC. This encodes CASSPPSDNYGYTF. The full variable domain, completed using reference TRBV18 and TRBJ1-2, is NAGVMQNPRHLVRRRGQEARLRCSPMKGHSHVYWYRQLPEEGLKFMVYLQKENIIDESGMPKERFSAEFPKEGPSILRIQQVVRGDSAAYFCASSPPSDNYGYTFGSGTRLTVV.

The rearrangement joins TRBV27 to TRBJ1-1; no clear D. V gave up 3 bases and J gave up 4 bases, with 9 bases separating them. There are 13 residues in the CDR3. Germline V CDR1 and CDR2: MNHEY, SMNVEV (reference sequence). This CDR3 reads CASSFKGGTEAFF. The CDR3 nucleotides read TGTGCCAGCAGTTTTAAGGGAGGCACTGAAGCTTTCTTT.

This sequence joins TRBV6-4 and TRBJ1-1; tentatively, D is TRBD1 (5 bases). Germline CDR1 reads MRHNA; CDR2 reads SNTAGT. CDR3 size: 14 residues. Trimming pared 6 bases from V and 0 bases from J, leaving 11 bases between. The CDR3 bases are TGTGCCAGCAGAACGACAGCTATGAACACTGAAGCTTTCTTT. Its translation is CASRTTAMNTEAFF.

In this sample, this clone turned up once. The rearrangement links TRBV4-2 to TRBJ1-1; 8 bases fit TRBD1. Germline-derived CDR1 and CDR2 are LGHNA and YNFKEQ. This CDR3 comprises 14 residues. The ends lost 3 bases at V and 2 bases at J; junction bases unmatched: 2. CDR3 in amino acids: CASSQDRENTEAFF. The CDR3 nucleotides read TGTGCCAGCAGCCAGGACAGGGAAAACACTGAAGCTTTCTTT.

The J gene is TRBJ2-3, the V gene TRBV27, with D maybe TRBD1 (5 bases). The ends were cut back, 2 bases at V and 13 bases at J, with 16 bases in the middle. This CDR3 has 13 amino acids. The germline V gene has CDR1 MNHEY and CDR2 SMNVEV (reference sequence). CDR3 amino acids: CASSLIGAVRKYF. CDR3 in DNA: TGTGCCAGCAGTTTAATAGGGGCCGTTCGGAAGTATTTT.

The CDR3 coding sequence is TGTGCCAGCAGCTTAGCGGGACTAGCGGGGTACAATGAGCAGTTCTTC. Protein sequence: CASSLAGLAGYNEQFF. This chain joins TRBV7-2 and TRBJ2-1; 13 bases align to TRBD2. J was trimmed by 4 bases and V by 0 bases; bases with no gene match: 0. The CDR3 length is 16 residues. Germline CDR1 is SGHTA and CDR2 is FQGNSA.

CDR3 residues: CASSRWDREIRYYGYTF. CDR3 coding DNA: TGTGCCAGCAGCCGATGGGACAGGGAGATCCGGTACTATGGCTACACCTTC. This rearrangement joins TRBV7-9 to TRBJ1-2; 9 bases are a match to TRBD1. This CDR3 is built from 17 residues. V lost 5 bases to trimming and J lost 3 bases; unmatched junction nucleotides: 13. Germline CDR1 and CDR2: SEHNR and FQNEAQ (reference sequence).

The chain carries TRBV7-2 and TRBJ1-1; D not resolved. This CDR3 has 14 residues. V lost 11 bases and J lost 2, with 18 bases in between. Germline loops: CDR1 SGHTA, CDR2 FQGNSA. The CDR3 spells CAARLRQSNTEAFF. CDR3 sequence (DNA): TGTGCCGCCCGTCTCAGGCAATCTAACACTGAAGCTTTCTTT.

The chain employs TRBV19 and TRBJ1-1; D might be TRBD1 (6 bases). Germline assignment: CDR1 LNHDA and CDR2 SQIVND (reference sequence). This CDR3 spans 18 amino acids. Trimming removed 4 bases from V and 0 bases from J, with 21 bases in between. The CDR3 DNA is TGTGCCAGTAGTACGCCTCCGGGGGGGCTGGGTATGAACACTGAAGCTTTCTTT. The encoded protein is CASSTPPGGLGMNTEAFF.

This clone was observed once. This chain uses TRBV27 with TRBJ2-3; TRBD1 matches 9 bases. This CDR3 is built from 15 residues. Germline V lookup: CDR1 MNHEY, CDR2 SMNVEV (reference sequence). The V segment lost 2 bases and the J segment 5 bases; nucleotides outside the gene matches: 5. Here the CDR3 DNA reads TGTGCCAGCAGTTTAACTACAGGGGGCAAAGATACGCAGTATTTT. Its protein product is CASSLTTGGKDTQYF.

This rearrangement joins TRBV13 to TRBJ1-6; TRBD1 matches 8 bases. Germline V lookup: CDR1 PRHDT, CDR2 FYEKMQ (reference sequence). This CDR3 has 19 amino acids. Trimming removed 2 bases from V and 8 bases from J; junction bases left unmatched: 17. CDR3 bases: TGTGCCAGCAGCTTATCGGGACAGGCCTCTTCTCGGTTTGATTCACCCCTCCACTTT. Translating it yields CASSLSGQASSRFDSPLHF.

This rearrangement joins TRBV6-2 or TRBV6-3 to TRBJ2-1; 13 bases agree with TRBD2. Germline-derived CDR1 and CDR2 are MNHEY and SVGEGT. V shed 0 bases, J shed 5 bases, and the junction held 10 bases outside the gene matches. This CDR3 contains 19 residues. The CDR3 DNA reads as TGTGCCAGCAGTTACTCGCGACTAGCGGGGGGAGGAGGGCACAATGAGCAGTTCTTC. It encodes CASSYSRLAGGGGHNEQFF.